This note documents a single TCR beta chain sequence. This specimen belongs to a study of CD8 T cells in Susac syndrome. CDR3 length equals 13 residues. V shed 8 bases, J shed 7 bases, and the junction held 9 bases outside the gene matches. Germline CDR1 and CDR2: MNHEY and SVGAGI. CD8+ and CD4+ T cells from blood underwent TCR beta sequencing, which was carried out in a high-throughput format. Random hexamers were used to reverse transcribe roughly 0.5 to 1 ug of RNA. TCRdb ran MiXCR on the immunoSEQ multiplex PCR reads and lists one entry per CDR3 protein. In the table there are around 62,000 distinct CDR3 sequences, approximately 94% of which are singletons.

This receptor was obtained from a human donor in good health. The rearrangement joins TRBV6-5 to TRBJ2-5; 8 positions match TRBD2. Material: CD8+ T cells from PBMCs. The CDR3 DNA is TGTGCCAGCGGAACACGCGGGGGGTGGACCCAGTACTTC. Amino acid sequence: CASGTRGGWTQYF.